Included here is one T cell receptor (beta chain) sequence, with context. Its antigen is unknown. These data are taken from a study of shared clonotypes between healthy human individuals. Across the study: Serving as donors were two women and a few men, whose ages spanned 18 to 49. For every donor, three CD4 naive, three CD4 memory, two CD8 naive and one CD8 memory plates were used.

Study outcomes and limitations: Depth of sequencing was expected to influence donor clonotype sharing.

The CDR3 loop spans 12 amino acids. Germline V gene sequence: CDR1 SEHNR, CDR2 FQNEAQ (reference sequence). Between the trimmed V and J ends, which lost 5 bases and 10 bases, there was a span of 12 bases. Produced via immunoSEQ multiplex PCR; TCRdb's table is partial and in-frame only. The profile shows about 680,000 clones, about 91% of them singletons. Positive CCR7 selection of CD45RO-negative cells yielded the naive CD8 cells, and terminally differentiated effector memory CD45RA+ cells were excluded. Donors had no recently reported acute infections or vaccinations and were HIV-negative. The chain uses TRBV7-9 and TRBJ2-1; possible D gene TRBD1, 6 bases. The clonotype was recovered from a man aged 25-40 years in good health. Sequencing was done on a sample of naive CD8+ T cells sorted from blood. The CDR3 sequence is CASSQYREEQFF. The DNA of the CDR3 is TGTGCCAGCAGCCAATACAGGGAAGAGCAGTTCTTC.